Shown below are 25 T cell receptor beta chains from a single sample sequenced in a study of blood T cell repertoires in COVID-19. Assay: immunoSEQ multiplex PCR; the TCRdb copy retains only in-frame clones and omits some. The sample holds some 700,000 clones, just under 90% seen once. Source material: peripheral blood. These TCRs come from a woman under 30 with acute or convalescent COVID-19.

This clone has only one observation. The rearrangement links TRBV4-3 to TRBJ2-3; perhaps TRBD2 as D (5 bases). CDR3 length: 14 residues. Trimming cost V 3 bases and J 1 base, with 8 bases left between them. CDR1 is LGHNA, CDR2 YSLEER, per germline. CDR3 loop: CASSQEVGTDTQYF. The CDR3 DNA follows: TGCGCCAGCAGCCAGGAGGTCGGCACAGATACGCAGTATTTT.

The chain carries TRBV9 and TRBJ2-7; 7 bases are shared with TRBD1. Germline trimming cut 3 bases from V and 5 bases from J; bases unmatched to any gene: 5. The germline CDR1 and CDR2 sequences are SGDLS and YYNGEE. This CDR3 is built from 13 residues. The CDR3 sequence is CASSARTGHEQYF. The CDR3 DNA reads TGTGCCAGCAGCGCAAGGACAGGCCACGAGCAGTACTTC.

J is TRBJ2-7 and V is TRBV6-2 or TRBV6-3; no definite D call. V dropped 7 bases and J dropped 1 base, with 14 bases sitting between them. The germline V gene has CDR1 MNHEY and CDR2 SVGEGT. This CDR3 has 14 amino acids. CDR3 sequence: CASTPRPRSYEQYF. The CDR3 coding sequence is TGTGCCAGCACCCCCCGCCCTAGATCCTACGAGCAGTACTTC.

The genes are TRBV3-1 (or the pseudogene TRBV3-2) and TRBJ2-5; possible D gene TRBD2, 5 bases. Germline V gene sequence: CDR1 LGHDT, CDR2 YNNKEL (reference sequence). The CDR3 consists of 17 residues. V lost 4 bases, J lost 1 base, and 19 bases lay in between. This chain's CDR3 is CASSPETFLEVQETQYF. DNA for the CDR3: TGTGCCAGCAGCCCAGAAACCTTTCTGGAGGTCCAAGAGACCCAGTACTTC.

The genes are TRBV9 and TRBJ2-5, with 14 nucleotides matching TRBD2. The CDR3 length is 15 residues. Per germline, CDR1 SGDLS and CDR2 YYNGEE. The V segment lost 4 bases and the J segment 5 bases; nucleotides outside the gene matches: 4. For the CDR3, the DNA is TGTGCCAGCAGCCCGGGACTAGCGGGGGTGGAGACCCAGTACTTC. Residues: CASSPGLAGVETQYF.

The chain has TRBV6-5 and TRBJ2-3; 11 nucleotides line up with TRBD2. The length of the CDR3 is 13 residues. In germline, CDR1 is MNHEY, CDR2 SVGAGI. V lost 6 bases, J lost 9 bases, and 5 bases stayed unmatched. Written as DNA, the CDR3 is TGTGCCAGCAGGACTAGCGGGGAGGGGACGCAGTATTTT. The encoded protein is CASRTSGEGTQYF.

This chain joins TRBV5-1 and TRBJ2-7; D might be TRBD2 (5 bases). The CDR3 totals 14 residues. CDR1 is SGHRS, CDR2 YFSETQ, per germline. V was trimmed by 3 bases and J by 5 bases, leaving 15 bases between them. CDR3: CASSSDPGSHEQYF. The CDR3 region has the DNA TGCGCCAGCAGCTCGGACCCGGGAAGCCACGAGCAGTACTTC.

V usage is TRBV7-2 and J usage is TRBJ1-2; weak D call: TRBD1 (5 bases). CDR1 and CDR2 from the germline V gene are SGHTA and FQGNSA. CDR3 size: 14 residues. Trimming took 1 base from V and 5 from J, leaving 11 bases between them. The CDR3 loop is CASSLESGMYGYTF. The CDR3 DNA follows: TGTGCCAGCAGCTTAGAGTCAGGGATGTATGGCTACACCTTC.

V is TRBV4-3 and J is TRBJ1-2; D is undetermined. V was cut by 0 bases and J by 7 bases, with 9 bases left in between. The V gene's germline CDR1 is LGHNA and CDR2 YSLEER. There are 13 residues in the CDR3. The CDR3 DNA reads TGCGCCAGCAGCCAAGATGTTTGGAGTGGCTACACCTTC. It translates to CASSQDVWSGYTF.

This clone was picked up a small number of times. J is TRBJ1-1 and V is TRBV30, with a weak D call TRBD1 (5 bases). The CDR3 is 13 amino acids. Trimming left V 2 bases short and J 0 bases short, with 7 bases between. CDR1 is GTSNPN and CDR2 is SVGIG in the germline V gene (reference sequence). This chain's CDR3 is CAWSPTVNTEAFF. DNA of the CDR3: TGTGCCTGGAGTCCGACAGTGAACACTGAAGCTTTCTTT. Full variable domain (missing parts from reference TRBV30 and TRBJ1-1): SQTIHQWPATLVQPVGSPLSLECTVEGTSNPNLYWYRQAAGRGLQLLFYSVGIGQISSEVPQNLSASRPQDRQFILSSKKLLLSDSGFYLCAWSPTVNTEAFFGQGTRLTVV.

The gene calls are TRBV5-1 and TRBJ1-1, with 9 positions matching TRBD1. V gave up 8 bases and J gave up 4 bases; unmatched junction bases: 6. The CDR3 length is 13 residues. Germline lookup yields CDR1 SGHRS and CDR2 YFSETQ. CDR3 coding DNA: TGCGCCAGTTCACAGGGGGCCGTCACTGAAGCTTTCTTT. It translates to CASSQGAVTEAFF.

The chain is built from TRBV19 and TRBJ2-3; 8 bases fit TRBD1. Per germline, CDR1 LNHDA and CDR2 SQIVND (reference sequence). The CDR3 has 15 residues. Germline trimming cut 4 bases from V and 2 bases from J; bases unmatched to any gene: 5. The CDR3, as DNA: TGTGCCAGTAGTAGGCTGGACAGGGACACAGATACGCAGTATTTT. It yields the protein CASSRLDRDTDTQYF. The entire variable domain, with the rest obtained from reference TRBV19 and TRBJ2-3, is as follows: DGGITQSPKYLFRKEGQNVTLSCEQNLNHDAMYWYRQDPGQGLRLIYYSQIVNDFQKGDIAEGYSVSREKKESFPLTVTSAQKNPTAFYLCASSRLDRDTDTQYFGPGTRLTVL.

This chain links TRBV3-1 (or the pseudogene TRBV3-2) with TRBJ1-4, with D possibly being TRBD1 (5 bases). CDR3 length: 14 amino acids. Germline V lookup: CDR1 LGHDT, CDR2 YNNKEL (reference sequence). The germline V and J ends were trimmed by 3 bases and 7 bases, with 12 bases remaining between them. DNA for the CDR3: TGTGCCAGCAGCCATTCACCGGGGGGTGAAAAACTGTTTTTT. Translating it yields CASSHSPGGEKLFF.

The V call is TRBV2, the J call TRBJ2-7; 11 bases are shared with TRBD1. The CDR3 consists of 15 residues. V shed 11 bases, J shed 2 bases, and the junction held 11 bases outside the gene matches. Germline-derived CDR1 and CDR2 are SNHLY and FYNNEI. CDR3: CAAQPGTGGPYEQYF. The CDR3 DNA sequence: TGTGCCGCTCAACCAGGGACAGGGGGTCCCTACGAGCAGTACTTC.

The chain's CDR3 is CASSKSSGGVIEQFF. The DNA for the CDR3 is TGTGCCAGCAGCAAGTCTAGCGGGGGGGTGATTGAGCAGTTCTTC. This chain uses TRBV7-2 with TRBJ2-1, with 12 bases fitting TRBD2. The CDR3 contains 15 residues. The V segment lost 5 bases and the J segment 9 bases; nucleotides outside the gene matches: 8. Germline-derived CDR1 and CDR2 are SGHTA and FQGNSA.

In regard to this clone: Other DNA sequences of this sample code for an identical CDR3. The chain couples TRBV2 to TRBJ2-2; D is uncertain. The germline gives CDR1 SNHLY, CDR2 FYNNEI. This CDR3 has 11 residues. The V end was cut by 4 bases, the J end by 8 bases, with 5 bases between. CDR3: CASSVSGELFF. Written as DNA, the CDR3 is TGTGCCAGCAGTGTGAGTGGGGAGCTGTTTTTT.

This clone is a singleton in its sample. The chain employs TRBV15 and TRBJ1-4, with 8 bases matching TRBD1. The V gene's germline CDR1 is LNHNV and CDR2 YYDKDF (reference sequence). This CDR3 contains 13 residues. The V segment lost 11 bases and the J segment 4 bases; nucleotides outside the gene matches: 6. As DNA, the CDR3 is TGTGCCGCGGGGACAGGCAATAATGAAAAACTGTTTTTT. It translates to CAAGTGNNEKLFF.

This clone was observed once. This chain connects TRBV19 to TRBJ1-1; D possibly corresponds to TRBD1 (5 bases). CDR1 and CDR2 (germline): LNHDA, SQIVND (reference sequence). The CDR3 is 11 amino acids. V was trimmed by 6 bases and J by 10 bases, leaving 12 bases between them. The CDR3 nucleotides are TGTGCCAGTAGAGTCGGGGGTCGAGCTTTCTTT. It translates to CASRVGGRAFF.

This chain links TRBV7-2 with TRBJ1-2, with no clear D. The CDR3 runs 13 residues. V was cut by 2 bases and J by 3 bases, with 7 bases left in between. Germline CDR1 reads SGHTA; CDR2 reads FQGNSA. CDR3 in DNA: TGTGCCAGCAGCTTACAGTCAGACTATGGCTACACCTTC. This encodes CASSLQSDYGYTF.

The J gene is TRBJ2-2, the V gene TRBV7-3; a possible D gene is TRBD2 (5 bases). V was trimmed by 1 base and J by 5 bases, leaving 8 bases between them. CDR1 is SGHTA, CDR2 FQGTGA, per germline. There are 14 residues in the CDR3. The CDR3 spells CASSLNRETGELFF. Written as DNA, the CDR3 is TGTGCCAGCAGCTTAAACCGGGAAACCGGGGAGCTGTTTTTT.

In nucleotides, the CDR3 is TGTGCCAGCAGTGAAGTCCTGGGACAGGGGAGCACAGATACGCAGTATTTT. Translation gives CASSEVLGQGSTDTQYF. The V gene is TRBV6-1, the J gene TRBJ2-3, with 10 bases matching TRBD1. The germline gives CDR1 MNHNS, CDR2 SASEGT. The CDR3 is made up of 17 amino acids. V gave up 1 base and J gave up 0 bases; unmatched junction bases: 4.

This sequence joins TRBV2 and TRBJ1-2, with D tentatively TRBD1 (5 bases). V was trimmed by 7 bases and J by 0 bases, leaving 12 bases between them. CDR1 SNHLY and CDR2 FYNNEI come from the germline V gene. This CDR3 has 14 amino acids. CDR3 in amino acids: CASIKGLANYGYTF. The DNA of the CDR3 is TGTGCCAGCATAAAGGGGCTTGCTAACTATGGCTACACCTTC.

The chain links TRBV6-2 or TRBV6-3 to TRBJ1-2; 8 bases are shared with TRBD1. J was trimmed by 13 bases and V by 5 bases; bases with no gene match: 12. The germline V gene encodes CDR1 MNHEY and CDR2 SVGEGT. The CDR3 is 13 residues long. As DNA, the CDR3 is TGTGCCAGCAGTCCCCCTCGGACAGGGTTTTGCACCTTC. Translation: CASSPPRTGFCTF.

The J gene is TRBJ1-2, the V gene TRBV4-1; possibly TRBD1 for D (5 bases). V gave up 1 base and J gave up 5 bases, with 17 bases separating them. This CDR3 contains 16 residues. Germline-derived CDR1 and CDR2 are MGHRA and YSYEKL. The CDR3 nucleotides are TGCGCCAGCAGCCAAGCGTCCGACAGCCGCCTTTATGGCTACACCTTC. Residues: CASSQASDSRLYGYTF.

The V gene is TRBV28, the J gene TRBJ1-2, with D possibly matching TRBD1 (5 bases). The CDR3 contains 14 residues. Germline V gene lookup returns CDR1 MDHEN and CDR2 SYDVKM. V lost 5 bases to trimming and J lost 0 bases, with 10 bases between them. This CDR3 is CASSTGTANYGYTF. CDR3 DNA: TGTGCCAGCAGTACCGGGACTGCTAACTATGGCTACACCTTC.